A single sample is the source of the 5 T cell receptor beta chains below, sequenced in a study of blood T cell repertoires in COVID-19. Method: immunoSEQ multiplex PCR; TCRdb's copy keeps in-frame clones and lacks some. Among about 36,000 clones, about 85% were seen once, and the ten largest hold over 13%. What was sequenced was peripheral blood. The receptors come from a human donor in a cohort sampled during active COVID-19.

V and J are TRBV5-6 and TRBJ2-7; the D is unclear. Germline CDR1 and CDR2: SGHDT and YYEEEE. Between the trimmed V and J ends, which lost 4 bases and 1 base, there was a span of 15 bases. The length of the CDR3 is 15 residues. CDR3 in amino acids: CASSLRLLLSYEQYF. CDR3 nucleotides: TGTGCCAGCAGCCTAAGATTACTCCTTTCCTACGAGCAGTACTTC. Based on the CDR3 plus reference TRBV5-6 and TRBJ2-7, the full variable domain is DAGVTQSPTHLIKTRGQQVTLRCSPKSGHDTVSWYQQALGQGPQFIFQYYEEEERQRGNFPDRFSGHQFPNYSSELNVNALLLGDSALYLCASSLRLLLSYEQYFGPGTRLTVT.

This chain joins TRBV12-3 or TRBV12-4 and TRBJ1-1; D is undetermined. The CDR3 consists of 12 residues. The V gene lost 4 bases and the J gene lost 10 bases, with 13 bases spanning the gap. CDR3: CASSSAYLVAFF. CDR3 in DNA: TGTGCCAGCAGTTCCGCGTATTTAGTAGCTTTCTTT.

The genes are TRBV19 and TRBJ1-1; the D gene is possibly TRBD1 (6 bases). The V end lost 10 bases, the J end lost 2 bases, and 17 bases lay between the germline ends. The CDR3 is 14 amino acids. Germline V lookup: CDR1 LNHDA, CDR2 SQIVND (reference sequence). CDR3 region: CATVIRGGNTEAFF. The CDR3 coding sequence is TGTGCCACCGTTATAAGGGGGGGTAACACTGAAGCTTTCTTT.

CDR3 loop: CASSIDRWGQGQETQYF. The CDR3 bases are TGTGCCAGTAGTATAGATCGATGGGGGCAGGGCCAAGAGACCCAGTACTTC. This rearrangement joins TRBV19 to TRBJ2-5; D possibly corresponds to TRBD1 (6 bases). CDR3 length: 17 amino acids. Germline V CDR1 and CDR2: LNHDA, SQIVND (reference sequence). V gave up 0 bases and J gave up 1 base, with 15 bases separating them.

The chain is built from TRBV5-1 and TRBJ2-5, with D possibly matching TRBD2 (5 bases). Germline lookup yields CDR1 SGHRS and CDR2 YFSETQ. The CDR3 runs to 14 residues. With 4 bases removed from V and 3 bases from J, the gap between germline ends came to 13 bases. This CDR3 is CASSKRAEEETQYF. CDR3 DNA: TGCGCCAGCAGCAAGAGGGCAGAAGAAGAGACCCAGTACTTC.